The subject of this entry is one T cell receptor beta chain. Its target is unknown. CDR3 size: 13 residues. The germline CDR1 and CDR2 sequences are LNHNV and YYDKDF (reference sequence). The V gene lost 3 bases and the J gene lost 2 bases, with 7 bases spanning the gap. This sample stems from a study of T-cell memory formation after mild COVID-19. Constant-segment primers were used for 5'RACE, and the resulting TCR alpha and TCR beta cDNA libraries carried sample barcodes and UMIs. One entry per CDR3 protein results from TCRdb running MiXCR on the 5' RACE reads. The repertoire holds some 300,000 distinct CDR3 sequences, with around 19% as singletons. Findings and caveats of the study: Memory cells collected pre-infection included some clones that later responded, suggesting cross-reactive memory joined. Clones that shrank (day 15 to 85) were balanced CD4/CD8, whereas later expanders leaned CD4+. Day 37-peaking second-wave clones had unconfirmed SARS-CoV-2 specificity.

This TCR was sampled from a man aged 18 to 29 who had mild COVID-19 (a few samples of this study predate the infection). Cell type and time point are not known. The chain links TRBV15 to TRBJ1-2, with D unclear. The sequenced sample was PBMCs or a T cell subset sorted from them (not recorded which). The CDR3 coding sequence is TGTGCCACCAGCAGTACAGCCAACTATGGCTACACCTTC. Its protein product is CATSSTANYGYTF. Looking up the rest from reference TRBV15 and TRBJ1-2 gives the full variable domain: DAMVIQNPRYQVTQFGKPVTLSCSQTLNHNVMYWYQQKSSQAPKLLFHYYDKDFNNEADTPDNFQSRRPNTSFCFLDIRSPGLGDTAMYLCATSSTANYGYTFGSGTRLTVV.